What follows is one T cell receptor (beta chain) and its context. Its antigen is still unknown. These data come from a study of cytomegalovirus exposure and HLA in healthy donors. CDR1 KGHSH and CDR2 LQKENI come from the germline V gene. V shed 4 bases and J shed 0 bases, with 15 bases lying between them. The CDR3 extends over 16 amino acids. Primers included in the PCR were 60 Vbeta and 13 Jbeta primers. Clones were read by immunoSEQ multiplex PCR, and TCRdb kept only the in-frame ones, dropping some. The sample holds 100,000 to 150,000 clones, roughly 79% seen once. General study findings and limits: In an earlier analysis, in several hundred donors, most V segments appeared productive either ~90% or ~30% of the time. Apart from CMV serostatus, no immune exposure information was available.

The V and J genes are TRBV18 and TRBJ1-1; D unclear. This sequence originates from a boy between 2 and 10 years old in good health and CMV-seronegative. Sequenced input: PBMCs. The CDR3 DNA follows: TGTGCCAGCTCACTCTCGATTACAGAGATGAACACTGAAGCTTTCTTT. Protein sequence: CASSLSITEMNTEAFF.